This T cell receptor beta chain is from a study of control samples from healthy donors and cancer patients. TCRdb keeps only in-frame clones here, not all; method: immunoSEQ multiplex PCR. The sample contains around 120,000 clones, approximately 90% of which appear only once. The sample was blood. The receptor comes from a woman in her 70s in good health.

The DNA of the CDR3 is TGTGCCAGCAGCAGAAGCAAGAACACCGGGGAGCTGTTTTTT. Its translation is CASSRSKNTGELFF. The chain is built from TRBV14 and TRBJ2-2; no definite D call. CDR3 length: 14 residues. CDR1 is SGHDN and CDR2 is FVKESK in the germline V gene. The ends were cut back, 5 bases at V and 1 base at J, with 8 bases in the middle. Looking up the rest from reference TRBV14 and TRBJ2-2 gives the full variable domain: EAGVTQFPSHSVIEKGQTVTLRCDPISGHDNLYWYRRVMGKEIKFLLHFVKESKQDESGMPNNRFLAERTGGTYSTLKVQPAELEDSGVYFCASSRSKNTGELFFGEGSRLTVL.